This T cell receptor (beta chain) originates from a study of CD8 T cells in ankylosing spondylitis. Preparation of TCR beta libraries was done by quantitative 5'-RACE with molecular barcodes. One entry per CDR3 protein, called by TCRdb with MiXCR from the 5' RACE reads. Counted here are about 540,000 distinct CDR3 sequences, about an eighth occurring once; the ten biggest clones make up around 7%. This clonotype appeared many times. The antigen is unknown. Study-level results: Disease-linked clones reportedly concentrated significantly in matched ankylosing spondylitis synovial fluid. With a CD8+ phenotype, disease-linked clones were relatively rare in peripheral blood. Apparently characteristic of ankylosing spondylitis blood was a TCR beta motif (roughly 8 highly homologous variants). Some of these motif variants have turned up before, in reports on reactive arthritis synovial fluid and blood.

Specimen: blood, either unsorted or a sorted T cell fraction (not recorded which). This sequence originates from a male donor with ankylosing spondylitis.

The CDR3 bases are TGCGCCAGCAGCCTCCCTCCGACTAACTCCTACAATGAGCAGTTCTTC. Translated: CASSLPPTNSYNEQFF. The rearrangement joins TRBV4-1 to TRBJ2-1; D possibly corresponds to TRBD2 (5 bases). The germline V gene has CDR1 MGHRA and CDR2 YSYEKL. The CDR3 is 16 residues long. Trimming shortened V by 4 bases and J by 0 bases, and 13 bases separated the two germline ends.